This paragraph covers one TCR beta chain sequence. Its specificity is not known. This entry is derived from a study of persistence of HIV-infected CD4 T cells. Stimulation used 8 to 10 ug/mL lysate from CMV-infected fibroblasts. Memory cells lacking CD40L and CD69 with high CD45RO were sorted. The immunoSEQ assay was version 4, run in survey mode. Repertoires were generated with immunoSEQ multiplex PCR, while TCRdb's copy carries only in-frame clones and drops some. Of 30,000 to 45,000 clones in the sample, around 80% were seen once. The CDR3 is 14 amino acids. Trimming shortened V by 3 bases and J by 5 bases, and 13 bases separated the two germline ends. Germline V lookup: CDR1 KGHSH, CDR2 LQKENI.

The chain links TRBV18 to TRBJ1-2; a possible D gene is TRBD1 (5 bases). The sequences come from CD4+ T cells sorted from PBMCs after approximately 19-hour stimulation, collected from a patient who received antiretroviral therapy. The TCR sequence derives from an adult man with HIV who was CMV-seropositive. CDR3 nucleotides: TGTGCCAGCTCACCGGGCAGGGACTTATATGGCTACACCTTC. It is translated as CASSPGRDLYGYTF.